Sequencing of this T cell receptor beta chain was carried out in a study of cytotoxic CD8 clonotypes in ibrutinib-treated CLL (dated by TCRdb to about 2021). As for the study more broadly: The cohort had about a dozen relapsed/refractory and 15 treatment-naive patients; approximately 18 were IGHV unmutated. Partial responses were observed in some 24 patients and complete responses in 2; after a median follow-up of 68 months, remission was maintained in around 14 patients and progression was observed in 12. Samples at response were collected after a median of about 13 months of treatment, with a range of about 6 to 36 months. Samples averaged around 280,000 productive templates and 94,082 productive rearrangements. Of the 86 people in the trial, 26 had longitudinal samples available. Cryopreserved peripheral blood mononuclear cells were collected before treatment, at response, and at either disease progression or sustained remission. All remission and progressive disease samples were collected while patients were still receiving ibrutinib.

A MiSeq instrument was used for deep resolution sequencing, which targeted depths ranging from 1 in 1 million up to 1 in 200,000 T cells, with coverage averaging 10x for each clonotype. The immunoSEQ hsTCRB Kit was used to generate TCR beta libraries. Regarding the original processing steps: Data were analyzed with ImmunoSEQ Data Assistant and ImmunoSEQ Analyzer, with V, D and J genes assigned per IMGT definitions. Clonality, which ranges from 0 to 1, was calculated by subtracting the normalized Shannon entropy of productive rearrangement frequencies from one. Only overrepresented clonotypes making up at least 0.05% of the repertoire of each patient were included in the public clonotype analysis. More than ten age-matched healthy donor repertoires from immuneACCESS were used as controls for clonality. This is the immuneACCESS table as TCRdb keeps it, with only in-frame sequences that have V and J called. A part of the clones is gone; compared with another copy, unresolved V genes explain less than half, and the rest is unexplained. The DNA gave D and trimming, while V, J and clone size come from that table. The sample table holds approximately 150,000 clones, of which 60% to 80% were seen once. Clones ranked in the top ten supply approximately 27% of the sample.

The paper as a whole reports these results and caveats: At ibrutinib response clonality went up, during sustained remission it held steady, and at progression it dropped back toward baseline. Sampling times were not matched between sustained-remission and progressing patients, and lymph node repertoires were not studied. Public clonotypes were rare and either shrank or stayed stable during treatment, and the rise in clonality at ibrutinib response reflected expansion of private clonotypes. Baseline clonality exceeded that of age-matched healthy donors and correlated strongly with circulating CD8+ T-cell counts.

Taken with the paper, the label for time point translates to: approximately eleven months on ibrutinib. For TCR beta library preparation, approximately 2 micrograms of genomic DNA were extracted from the cryopreserved PBMCs. Longitudinal blood samples from CLL patients on ibrutinib monotherapy were analyzed using high-throughput TCR beta sequencing. The patients took part in an open-label, single-center phase 2 trial of ibrutinib monotherapy. CDR1 and CDR2, looked up from the germline V gene, are MNHNS and SASEGT. Relative to germline, V is 6 bases shorter and J is 2 bases shorter, with 17 bases between their ends. The CDR3 numbers 15 residues from cysteine through phenylalanine. The DNA shown is the 45-base CDR3, in frame from base 1. As for this clone: What antigen it recognizes has not been identified. No base quality values were provided; no much bigger clone lies one nucleotide off.

The source of this sequence is a human donor with chronic lymphocytic leukemia. Recombination joined TRBV6-1 with TRBJ2-7; the best D guess is TRBD1, with 5 bases matching. Source: PBMCs, taken after 12 months of ibrutinib treatment. The CDR3 region reads CASRHDSVGAYEQYF. The nucleotides read TGTGCCAGCAGACATGATAGTGTAGGGGCCTACGAGCAGTACTTC.